Presented here are 11 T cell receptor beta chains from one specimen sequenced in a study of graft-versus-host responses after intestinal transplantation. Produced via immunoSEQ multiplex PCR; TCRdb's table is partial and in-frame only. Of around 89,000 clones in the sample, 80% to 95% were seen once. Their antigens are not known. The sequencing used unstimulated CD8+ T cells sorted from spleen or lymph node cells, collected before transplant. Every receptor here comes from a human donor who was the organ donor for an intestinal transplant.

The gene calls are TRBV28 and TRBJ1-4; 9 nucleotides agree with TRBD1. Germline V lookup: CDR1 MDHEN, CDR2 SYDVKM. The V and J ends lost 2 bases and 9 bases, in that order; junction bases with no gene match: 7. This CDR3 has 15 amino acids. CDR3 sequence reads: CASSLGLDRGKKLFF. The CDR3 DNA follows: TGTGCCAGCAGTTTAGGGCTTGACAGGGGGAAAAAACTGTTTTTT. Full variable domain (rest looked up from reference TRBV28 and TRBJ1-4): DVKVTQSSRYLVKRTGEKVFLECVQDMDHENMFWYRQDPGLGLRLIYFSYDVKMKEKGDIPEGYSVSREKKERFSLILESASTNQTSMYLCASSLGLDRGKKLFFGSGTQLSVL.

The rearrangement joins TRBV30 to TRBJ1-1, with TRBD1 as a possible D gene (5 bases). The ends were cut back, 2 bases at V and 4 bases at J, with 17 bases in the middle. This CDR3 has 15 residues. The V gene's germline CDR1 is GTSNPN and CDR2 SVGIG (reference sequence). The CDR3 loop is CAWSKGRAGSTEAFF. For the CDR3, the DNA is TGTGCCTGGAGTAAAGGCAGGGCCGGTAGCACTGAAGCTTTCTTT.

The chain is built from TRBV7-2 and TRBJ2-1; D remains ambiguous. CDR1 is SGHTA and CDR2 is FQGNSA in the germline V gene. The CDR3 sequence is 15 residues long. V lost 5 bases and J 0 bases, leaving 11 bases between the germline ends. The DNA of the CDR3 is TGTGCCAGCAGCCTATACTTAAGCTCCTACAATGAGCAGTTCTTC. It translates to CASSLYLSSYNEQFF. The variable domain in full, with the rest retrieved from reference TRBV7-2 and TRBJ2-1, is GAGVSQSPSNKVTEKGKDVELRCDPISGHTALYWYRQSLGQGLEFLIYFQGNSAPDKSGLPSDRFSAERTGGSVSTLTIQRTQQEDSAVYLCASSLYLSSYNEQFFGPGTRLTVL.

The chain combines TRBV5-1 with TRBJ2-1, with D tentatively TRBD2 (7 bases). The germline gives CDR1 SGHRS, CDR2 YFSETQ. This CDR3 is built from 15 residues. Trimming removed 0 bases at V and 10 bases at J, with 17 bases between. The CDR3 reads CASSLEGQRGGEQFF. CDR3 nucleotide sequence: TGCGCCAGCAGCTTGGAAGGACAGAGGGGGGGGGAGCAGTTCTTC.

The chain combines TRBV2 with TRBJ1-2, with D uncertain. V gave up 3 bases and J gave up 4 bases, with 15 bases separating them. Germline V gene sequence: CDR1 SNHLY, CDR2 FYNNEI. This CDR3 contains 15 residues. The chain's CDR3 is CASSDSGGLIYGYTF. The CDR3 DNA reads TGTGCCAGCAGTGATTCCGGAGGCCTCATCTATGGCTACACCTTC.

As DNA, the CDR3 is TGTGCCAGCAGTCGGGTTGGAGGCTCTGGAAACACCATATATTTT. It yields the protein CASSRVGGSGNTIYF. This sequence joins TRBV27 and TRBJ1-3; D gene unclear. Trimming pared 5 bases from V and 0 bases from J, leaving 11 bases between. This CDR3 region has 15 residues. The germline V gene has CDR1 MNHEY and CDR2 SMNVEV (reference sequence).

CDR3 residues: CACTGTGSGEQYF. The CDR3 nucleotides read TGTGCCTGCACCGGGACAGGGTCGGGCGAGCAGTACTTC. This rearrangement joins TRBV2 to TRBJ2-7; 9 nucleotides line up with TRBD1. After removal of 11 bases from V and 6 bases from J, the junction contained 11 bases not matched to a gene. Germline V gene lookup returns CDR1 SNHLY and CDR2 FYNNEI. CDR3 length equals 13 residues.

About this clone itself: Additional DNA sequences in this sample encode the identical CDR3. The chain couples TRBV14 to TRBJ2-7, with D perhaps TRBD2 (5 bases). The CDR3 covers 13 residues. Looked up from germline, CDR1 is SGHDN and CDR2 is FVKESK. V lost 4 bases and J 1 base, leaving 8 bases between the germline ends. CDR3 in amino acids: CASSRTGSYEQYF. DNA of the CDR3: TGTGCCAGCAGCCGGACGGGGTCCTACGAGCAGTACTTC.

This chain joins TRBV28 and TRBJ1-2; D possibly corresponds to TRBD1 (6 bases). Trimming removed 3 bases from V and 5 bases from J, with 19 bases in between. Looked up from germline, CDR1 is MDHEN and CDR2 is SYDVKM. The CDR3 consists of 16 residues. The CDR3 bases are TGTGCCAGCAGTTTGAGGGGGGGCCCCCAGCGGTATGGCTACACCTTC. Its translation is CASSLRGGPQRYGYTF.

The chain couples TRBV7-9 to TRBJ1-2; TRBD1 agrees at 7 bases. The CDR3 is 15 residues long. Germline lookup yields CDR1 SEHNR and CDR2 FQNEAQ (reference sequence). Unmatched junction bases numbered 9, after V lost 4 bases and J lost 4 bases. The CDR3 is CASSSTGPQVYGYTF. The CDR3 DNA reads as TGTGCCAGCAGCTCGACAGGGCCCCAGGTCTATGGCTACACCTTC.

CDR3 amino acids: CASSQALEGSSYNEQFF. The CDR3 nucleotides read TGTGCCAGCAGCCAAGCTCTTGAGGGCTCTTCTTACAATGAGCAGTTCTTC. The V call is TRBV4-2, the J call TRBJ2-1, with D tentatively TRBD2 (5 bases). V dropped 1 base and J dropped 4 bases, with 17 bases sitting between them. The germline V gene has CDR1 LGHNA and CDR2 YNFKEQ. The CDR3 spans 17 residues.